What follows are 28 T cell receptor beta chains derived from one specimen sequenced in a study of identical twins. Each CDR3 protein gets one entry after TCRdb re-called the 5' RACE reads with MiXCR. Of 200,000 to 250,000 distinct CDR3 sequences in the sample, roughly 7.5% were seen once. A further study also used this sample, focusing on yellow fever vaccine responses in identical twins.

Source material: CD8+ T cells sorted from blood. Receptors originate from a woman aged 18-29 years in good health.

This clonotype was detected a few times. This rearrangement joins TRBV20-1 to TRBJ2-4; 7 nucleotides match TRBD1. Trimming took 4 bases from V and 3 from J; bases not matched to a gene: 18. CDR1 DFQATT and CDR2 SNEGSKA come from the germline V gene (reference sequence). CDR3 size: 18 residues. The CDR3 is CSATTGQSPIVGKNIQYF. The CDR3 DNA follows: TGCAGTGCTACGACGGGACAGAGTCCCATTGTAGGCAAAAACATTCAGTACTTC.

The V gene is TRBV4-1, the J gene TRBJ2-3, with D perhaps given as TRBD1 or TRBD2 (5 bases each). The CDR3 has 18 amino acids. Trimming removed 0 bases from V and 6 bases from J, with 22 bases in between. The germline V gene encodes CDR1 MGHRA and CDR2 YSYEKL. The CDR3 protein is CASSQEGEGGNIGDTQYF. The CDR3 nucleotides are TGCGCCAGCAGCCAAGAGGGGGAAGGTGGAAATATTGGGGATACGCAGTATTTT.

As for this clonotype: Mismatch with germline at one junction end may stem from a read error. J is TRBJ2-1 and V is TRBV10-3, with 9 bases lining up with TRBD1. This CDR3 comprises 16 residues. Germline loops: CDR1 ENHRY, CDR2 SYGVKD. CDR3 bases: TGTGCCTTCAGTGGCGGACAGGGGAGCTCCTACAATGAGCAGTTCTTC. It encodes CAFSGGQGSSYNEQFF.

This clonotype came up a few times. V is TRBV10-2 and J is TRBJ1-1; weak D call: TRBD1 (5 bases). The germline V gene has CDR1 WSHSY and CDR2 SAAADI. The CDR3 is 13 amino acids. V was shortened by 7 bases and J by 3 bases, with 12 bases between the two germline ends. CDR3 protein: CASMTGGYTEAFF. In DNA form, the CDR3 reads TGCGCCAGCATGACGGGGGGATACACTGAAGCTTTCTTT.

This clonotype was counted only a few times. The chain couples TRBV5-1 to TRBJ2-3; D gene ambiguous. Germline V gene data show CDR1 as SGHRS and CDR2 as YFSETQ. This CDR3 is built from 14 residues. Trimming removed 1 base at V and 4 bases at J, with 10 bases between. The CDR3: CASSLWLVADTQYF. The CDR3 region has the DNA TGCGCCAGCAGCTTGTGGTTAGTAGCAGATACGCAGTATTTT. Together with reference TRBV5-1 and TRBJ2-3, the CDR3 gives the full variable domain: KAGVTQTPRYLIKTRGQQVTLSCSPISGHRSVSWYQQTPGQGLQFLFEYFSETQRNKGNFPGRFSGRQFSNSRSEMNVSTLELGDSALYLCASSLWLVADTQYFGPGTRLTVL.

At least ten counts were recorded for this clonotype. The chain joins TRBV2 to TRBJ2-2, with D maybe TRBD1 (5 bases). The CDR3 runs 14 residues. V was shortened by 8 bases and J by 0 bases, with 10 bases between the two germline ends. Germline V gives CDR1 SNHLY, CDR2 FYNNEI. The CDR3, as DNA: TGTGCCAGCTCCGACAGAGCGAACACCGGGGAGCTGTTTTTT. This sequence encodes CASSDRANTGELFF.

In this sample, this clonotype turned up many times. This chain connects TRBV27 to TRBJ2-2, with 7 bases identical to TRBD1. Germline V gene lookup returns CDR1 MNHEY and CDR2 SMNVEV (reference sequence). This CDR3 has 14 residues. V dropped 5 bases and J dropped 6; count of bases not matched to a gene: 6. The CDR3 coding sequence is TGTGCCAGCAGTCTAGTAAGGGGGCCCGGGGAGCTGTTTTTT. It translates to CASSLVRGPGELFF.

The rearrangement uses TRBV6-1 and TRBJ1-4, with D maybe TRBD1 (6 bases). Trimming took 6 bases from V and 8 from J, leaving 13 bases between them. There are 13 residues in the CDR3. Germline V gives CDR1 MNHNS, CDR2 SASEGT. The CDR3 DNA sequence: TGTGCCAGCAGCTGGGGGCAAGACGAAAAACTGTTTTTT. It specifies CASSWGQDEKLFF.

This clonotype was seen a few times. This chain joins TRBV6-2 or TRBV6-3 and TRBJ2-7, with D perhaps being TRBD1 or TRBD2 (5 bases each). Germline values: CDR1 MNHEY, CDR2 SVGEGT. This CDR3 is 18 amino acids long. V was trimmed by 3 bases and J by 3 bases, leaving 24 bases between them. CDR3 coding DNA: TGTGCCAGCAGTTATAATGGACGGACTTCGGGGACCCTCTACGAGCAGTACTTC. Translating it yields CASSYNGRTSGTLYEQYF.

This clonotype was seen a handful of times. The V gene is TRBV15, the J gene TRBJ2-1; 7 nucleotides match TRBD1. Germline V lookup: CDR1 LNHNV, CDR2 YYDKDF (reference sequence). Trimming at V came to 4 bases and at J to 6 bases, leaving 9 bases not matched to a gene. This CDR3 has 15 residues. CDR3 protein: CATSTRQGTGNEQFF. As DNA, the CDR3 is TGTGCCACCAGCACCCGACAGGGAACCGGCAATGAGCAGTTCTTC.

This clonotype was picked up a small number of times. This chain links TRBV2 with TRBJ1-4; no reliable D call. The CDR3 spans 15 residues. Trimming removed 1 base from V and 3 bases from J, with 9 bases in between. CDR1 SNHLY and CDR2 FYNNEI come from the germline V gene. The DNA for the CDR3 is TGTGCCAGCAGTGAAGAGGGAGCGGCTAATGAAAAACTGTTTTTT. It yields the protein CASSEEGAANEKLFF.

This clonotype was picked up many times. The chain links TRBV12-3 or TRBV12-4 to TRBJ2-5; D is possibly TRBD1 (5 bases). Trimming left V 3 bases short and J 5 bases short, with 10 bases between. The CDR3 covers 13 residues. CDR3 DNA: TGTGCCAGCAGTTTGGGGCAAAGGGAGACCCAGTACTTC. This encodes CASSLGQRETQYF.

This clonotype was detected only a few times. V usage is TRBV5-1 and J usage is TRBJ2-1; D perhaps matches TRBD1 (6 bases). The V end lost 4 bases, the J end lost 3 bases, and 14 bases lay between the germline ends. From germline, CDR1 is SGHRS and CDR2 YFSETQ. The CDR3 covers 15 residues. CDR3 amino acids: CASSPGTNNYNEQFF. CDR3 sequence (DNA): TGCGCCAGCAGCCCCGGGACAAATAACTACAATGAGCAGTTCTTC.

Many counts were recorded for this clonotype. This chain links TRBV29-1 with TRBJ2-1, with a tentative D call TRBD1 (6 bases). CDR1 is SQVTM, CDR2 ANQGSEA, per germline. V lost 7 bases and J lost 6, with 13 bases in between. CDR3 length equals 12 residues. CDR3 region: CSGTDRLNEQFF. In DNA form, the CDR3 reads TGCAGCGGGACGGACAGACTCAATGAGCAGTTCTTC.

The table lists this clonotype with a few counts. In DNA form, the CDR3 reads TGTGCCAGCAGTTTAGGTGTAGGAGGCGAGCAGTACGTC. This gives the protein CASSLGVGGEQYV. The chain recombines TRBV27 with TRBJ2-7, with D tentatively TRBD2 (5 bases). This CDR3 has 13 amino acids. V was cut by 2 bases and J by 6 bases, with 11 bases left in between. Germline CDR1 is MNHEY and CDR2 is SMNVEV (reference sequence).

This clonotype has only a few counts. The genes are TRBV3-1 and TRBJ1-1, with D hard to call. Germline lookup yields CDR1 LGHDT and CDR2 YNNKEL (reference sequence). V lost 4 bases and J 4 bases, leaving 13 bases between the germline ends. The CDR3 runs to 14 residues. The CDR3 nucleotides are TGTGCCAGCAGCCGGTCCACTGTGGGCACTGAAGCTTTCTTT. This sequence encodes CASSRSTVGTEAFF.

This clonotype has a count of ten or more. The V and J genes are TRBV5-1 and TRBJ2-2; no clear D. The CDR3 sequence is 15 residues long. Trimming removed 1 base from V and 3 bases from J, with 10 bases in between. Germline CDR1 reads SGHRS; CDR2 reads YFSETQ. DNA of the CDR3: TGCGCCAGCAGCTTGTGGTTAGAAGACACCGGGGAGCTGTTTTTT. This translates into CASSLWLEDTGELFF.

With regard to this clonotype: Given a much more abundant clone one base away, this may be a read error. This sequence joins TRBV29-1 and TRBJ2-2; possibly TRBD2 for D (6 bases). V lost 3 bases to trimming and J lost 5 bases, with 16 bases between them. Germline lookup yields CDR1 SQVTM and CDR2 ANQGSEA. The CDR3 sequence is 15 residues long. DNA for the CDR3: TGCAGCGTTGAGGGCTGGGGGGAGAAGACCGGGGAGCTGTTTTTT. It specifies CSVEGWGEKTGELFF.

This chain connects TRBV20-1 to TRBJ2-7, with 7 bases aligning to TRBD1. V dropped 4 bases and J dropped 1; count of bases not matched to a gene: 10. Germline assignment: CDR1 DFQATT and CDR2 SNEGSKA (reference sequence). This CDR3 has 15 residues. The DNA for the CDR3 is TGCAGTGCTACCTCGGGGACAGAGAGGTCCTACGAGCAGTACGTC. Translation gives CSATSGTERSYEQYV.

This clonotype came up many times. The J gene is TRBJ2-1, the V gene TRBV20-1; TRBD1 matches at 9 bases. The CDR3 extends over 14 amino acids. Germline V gene sequence: CDR1 DFQATT, CDR2 SNEGSKA (reference sequence). V lost 5 bases and J lost 4; bases outside the gene matches: 6. Written as DNA, the CDR3 is TGCAGTGCTGAAGGACAGGGGAGATACAATGAGCAGTTCTTC. Protein: CSAEGQGRYNEQFF.

The V call is TRBV7-8, the J call TRBJ2-7; the D is unclear. Germline CDR1 SGHVS, CDR2 FQNEAQ. This CDR3 is 13 amino acids long. V was clipped by 5 bases and J by 4 bases, with 12 bases between them. DNA of the CDR3: TGTGCCAGCAGCCCTCGGCTCTGGTACGAGCAGTACGTC. Amino acid sequence: CASSPRLWYEQYV.

This clonotype was observed a few times. This chain connects TRBV5-6 to TRBJ2-1, with TRBD2 identical over 12 bases. J was trimmed by 8 bases and V by 4 bases; bases with no gene match: 7. CDR3 length: 15 amino acids. Germline V lookup: CDR1 SGHDT, CDR2 YYEEEE. The CDR3 reads CASSDPGLAGHEQFF. The CDR3 DNA reads as TGTGCCAGCAGCGATCCCGGACTAGCGGGGCATGAGCAGTTCTTC.

V is TRBV29-1 and J is TRBJ2-4, with D uncertain. Germline assignment: CDR1 SQVTM and CDR2 ANQGSEA. CDR3 length: 14 residues. The V gene lost 3 bases and the J gene lost 4 bases, with 13 bases spanning the gap. Here the CDR3 reads CSVEAGPLKNIQYF. CDR3 nucleotide sequence: TGCAGCGTTGAGGCCGGGCCGCTGAAAAACATTCAGTACTTC.

As regards this clonotype: Since a much larger clone is just one base distant, this may be a read error. V and J are TRBV7-8 and TRBJ2-2; 16 bases line up with TRBD2. Trimming at V came to 5 bases and at J to 6 bases, leaving 15 bases not matched to a gene. Germline V gives CDR1 SGHVS, CDR2 FQNEAQ. The CDR3 extends over 20 amino acids. The CDR3 is CASSNPPGLAGGRGSGELFF. The DNA of the CDR3 is TGTGCCAGCAGCAACCCTCCGGGACTAGCGGGGGGGCGGGGCTCCGGGGAGCTGTTTTTT.

In its sample, this clonotype was seen a few times. This chain uses TRBV5-1 with TRBJ2-1, with 13 bases lining up with TRBD2. The junction had 6 bases not matched to a gene; V was cut back by 3 bases and J by 9 bases. The CDR3 sequence is 15 residues long. Germline CDR1 reads SGHRS; CDR2 reads YFSETQ. CDR3 bases: TGCGCCAGCAGCTCTACTAGCGGGGGGGCCAGTGAGCAGTTCTTC. Its protein is CASSSTSGGASEQFF.

The V call is TRBV7-3, the J call TRBJ2-3; 8 bases map to TRBD2. After removal of 0 bases from V and 0 bases from J, the junction contained 5 bases not matched to a gene. The CDR3 consists of 17 residues. Germline CDR1 is SGHTA and CDR2 is FQGTGA. The CDR3 nucleotides are TGTGCCAGCAGCTTAACTAGTAGCGGGGCCAGCACAGATACGCAGTATTTT. This encodes CASSLTSSGASTDTQYF.

The genes are TRBV11-3 and TRBJ2-7; 9 nucleotides line up with TRBD1. The length of the CDR3 is 16 residues. Trimming removed 3 bases from V and 1 base from J; junction bases left unmatched: 7. Germline lookup yields CDR1 SGHNT and CDR2 YENEEA. Written as DNA, the CDR3 is TGTGCCAGCAGCTTCGCGGACAGGGGTCTTTCCTACGAGCAGTACTTC. Residues: CASSFADRGLSYEQYF. The variable domain in full, completed from reference TRBV11-3 and TRBJ2-7, reads EAGVVQSPRYKIIEKKQPVAFWCNPISGHNTLYWYLQNLGQGPELLIRYENEEAVDDSQLPKDRFSAERLKGVDSTLKIQPAELGDSAVYLCASSFADRGLSYEQYFGPGTRLTVT.

This clonotype came up a few times. The gene calls are TRBV9 and TRBJ2-1; perhaps TRBD2 as D (5 bases). V was trimmed by 4 bases and J by 4 bases, leaving 15 bases between them. There are 15 residues in the CDR3. From germline, CDR1 is SGDLS and CDR2 YYNGEE. CDR3 bases: TGTGCCAGCAGCTTGTGGGGAGAGGCATACAATGAGCAGTTCTTC. It codes for CASSLWGEAYNEQFF.